Presented here are 18 T cell receptor beta chains from one specimen sequenced in a study of OX40 agonist ivuxolimab in advanced cancers. TCRdb keeps only in-frame clones here, not all; method: immunoSEQ multiplex PCR. The table has roughly 16,000 clones, 60% to 85% seen once. Sample: CD4+ or CD8+ T cells sorted from blood, taken in a trial of the OX40 agonist ivuxolimab. These receptors all come from an adult with an advanced solid tumor such as melanoma, head and neck, liver or kidney cancer.

A note on this clone: This sample includes further DNA sequences coding for the same CDR3. The chain links TRBV27 to TRBJ1-5, with 11 bases matching TRBD1. With V trimmed by 2 bases and J by 7 bases, 4 bases remained unmatched. CDR3 length: 15 residues. Germline assignment: CDR1 MNHEY and CDR2 SMNVEV (reference sequence). CDR3 sequence (DNA): TGTGCCAGCAGTTTAGGGACAGGGGGAGGCCAGCCCCAGCATTTT. Its translation is CASSLGTGGGQPQHF.

The chain links TRBV7-6 to TRBJ2-3; 11 nucleotides align to TRBD2. In germline, CDR1 is SGHVS, CDR2 FNYEAQ. The V and J ends lost 3 bases and 2 bases, in that order; junction bases with no gene match: 16. This CDR3 has 20 residues. CDR3 sequence: CASSFPQTSGTTLPTDTQYF. In nucleotides, the CDR3 is TGTGCCAGCAGCTTCCCCCAGACTAGCGGGACAACTTTACCCACAGATACGCAGTATTTT.

The gene calls are TRBV7-3 and TRBJ2-3; TRBD2 might be the D (7 bases). CDR3 length: 16 amino acids. V lost 5 bases to trimming and J lost 4 bases, with 19 bases between them. The germline CDR1 and CDR2 sequences are SGHTA and FQGTGA. CDR3: CASSPSRGGAADTQYF. The CDR3 DNA reads as TGTGCCAGCAGCCCCTCCCGTGGGGGGGCCGCAGATACGCAGTATTTT.

The rearrangement links TRBV7-2 to TRBJ2-7; 11 bases fit TRBD2. Germline assignment: CDR1 SGHTA and CDR2 FQGNSA. V lost 4 bases to trimming and J lost 5 bases; unmatched junction nucleotides: 7. This CDR3 is built from 15 residues. DNA for the CDR3: TGTGCCAGCAGCTCCTTAGCGGGGGGGCCCAACGAGCAGTACTTC. Translating gives CASSSLAGGPNEQYF.

The gene calls are TRBV9 and TRBJ1-2, with 7 positions matching TRBD1. Per the germline V gene, CDR1 is SGDLS and CDR2 is YYNGEE. The CDR3 runs to 14 residues. V trimming: 5 bases; J trimming: 6 bases; junction bases outside the gene matches: 10. Written as DNA, the CDR3 is TGTGCCAGCAGAGGGGACAGCCGTCAGGATGGCTACACCTTC. The encoded protein is CASRGDSRQDGYTF.

This clone is a singleton in its sample. V is TRBV15 and J is TRBJ2-7; possibly TRBD2 for D (5 bases). Germline CDR1 is LNHNV and CDR2 is YYDKDF (reference sequence). Trimming removed 2 bases at V and 5 bases at J, with 13 bases between. The CDR3 sequence is 14 residues long. CDR3 nucleotide sequence: TGTGCCACCAGCAGATTAACACTAGAGGACGAGCAGTACTTC. Encoded protein: CATSRLTLEDEQYF.

This chain joins TRBV10-3 and TRBJ2-1, with D unresolved. Trimming left V 9 bases short and J 4 bases short, with 16 bases between. Per germline, CDR1 ENHRY and CDR2 SYGVKD. The CDR3 is made up of 14 amino acids. This chain's CDR3 is CAIAKIGRYNEQFF. The CDR3 DNA follows: TGTGCCATAGCAAAGATAGGACGGTACAATGAGCAGTTCTTC.

The chain recombines TRBV19 with TRBJ2-7; a possible D gene is TRBD1 (5 bases). The germline V gene encodes CDR1 LNHDA and CDR2 SQIVND (reference sequence). The V and J ends lost 2 bases and 2 bases respectively, with 13 bases between them. CDR3 length equals 15 residues. CDR3 in DNA: TGTGCCAGTAGTATATCAGACAGCTCAACCTACGAGCAGTACTTC. This encodes CASSISDSSTYEQYF.

This sequence joins TRBV6-5 and TRBJ2-7, with D hard to call. The ends were cut back, 6 bases at V and 0 bases at J, with 9 bases in the middle. Per germline, CDR1 MNHEY and CDR2 SVGAGI. CDR3 length: 13 amino acids. CDR3 coding DNA: TGTGCCAGCAGCCCTGACAACTCCTACGAGCAGTACTTC. Translating gives CASSPDNSYEQYF.

This clone appeared a few times. The chain recombines TRBV7-9 with TRBJ2-2; a possible D gene is TRBD1 (6 bases). This CDR3 is 15 amino acids long. Germline V gene lookup returns CDR1 SEHNR and CDR2 FQNEAQ (reference sequence). V was clipped by 4 bases and J by 4 bases, with 13 bases between them. The CDR3 spells CASSSTGPGTGELFF. The CDR3 DNA follows: TGTGCCAGCAGCTCTACAGGGCCGGGCACCGGGGAGCTGTTTTTT.

Worth noting for this clone: A far larger clone is only one base removed, so a read error is likely. Other DNA sequences of this sample code for an identical CDR3. The rearrangement uses TRBV11-1 and TRBJ2-7; 9 bases align to TRBD1. Germline V gives CDR1 SGHAT, CDR2 FQDESV (reference sequence). V was pared by 3 bases and J by 3 bases, with 3 bases of the junction left unmatched. The length of the CDR3 is 14 residues. The CDR3 is CASSFGTGLYEQYF. CDR3 sequence (DNA): TGTGCCAGCAGCTTCGGGACAGGGCTCTACGAGCAGTACTTC.

The chain couples TRBV15 to TRBJ1-1; a possible D gene is TRBD1 (5 bases). The V gene lost 1 base and the J gene lost 0 bases, with 18 bases spanning the gap. Germline CDR1 reads LNHNV; CDR2 reads YYDKDF (reference sequence). The CDR3 loop spans 18 amino acids. The CDR3: CATSRVSGSYPLNTEAFF. In DNA form, the CDR3 reads TGTGCCACCAGCAGAGTGTCAGGGTCGTATCCCCTGAACACTGAAGCTTTCTTT.

This clone counts as medium-sized. V is TRBV19 and J is TRBJ2-7; D ambiguous. V lost 1 base and J 0 bases, leaving 7 bases between the germline ends. The CDR3 runs 14 residues. Germline V gene sequence: CDR1 LNHDA, CDR2 SQIVND (reference sequence). The CDR3 DNA is TGTGCCAGTAGTATAGGTGGCTACTCCTACGAGCAGTACTTC. It encodes CASSIGGYSYEQYF.

The genes are TRBV25-1 and TRBJ1-2; the D is unclear. The CDR3 covers 15 residues. Trimming removed 3 bases from V and 3 bases from J, with 14 bases in between. The V gene's germline CDR1 is MGHDK and CDR2 SYGVNS. The CDR3 DNA is TGTGCCAGCAGTGAGAACAGTTTTACCTACTATGGCTACACCTTC. Protein product: CASSENSFTYYGYTF.

The rearrangement uses TRBV4-1 and TRBJ1-1; D gene uncertain. From germline, CDR1 is MGHRA and CDR2 YSYEKL. V gave up 0 bases and J gave up 0 bases, with 11 bases separating them. This CDR3 region has 16 residues. The CDR3 spells CASSQDMIRMNTEAFF. CDR3 bases: TGCGCCAGCAGCCAAGATATGATAAGGATGAACACTGAAGCTTTCTTT.

This chain links TRBV10-3 with TRBJ2-7; TRBD1 matches at 8 bases. The J segment lost 0 bases and the V segment lost 5 bases, leaving 9 bases of the junction unmatched. CDR3 length: 16 residues. In germline, CDR1 is ENHRY, CDR2 SYGVKD. The CDR3 nucleotides are TGTGCCATCAGTCAAGGACAGGGACAGAGCTCCTACGAGCAGTACTTC. Translated: CAISQGQGQSSYEQYF.

V is TRBV2 and J is TRBJ2-1; the match to TRBD2 covers 11 bases. CDR1 and CDR2 from the germline V gene are SNHLY and FYNNEI. The CDR3 spans 20 residues. Trimming at V came to 6 bases and at J to 4 bases, leaving 20 bases not matched to a gene. This CDR3 reads CASRAAGLADLRGAYNEQFF. The CDR3 DNA follows: TGTGCCAGCAGAGCCGCGGGACTAGCGGATCTGAGGGGGGCTTACAATGAGCAGTTCTTC.

The chain recombines TRBV6-1 with TRBJ2-7; D gene uncertain. The CDR3 sequence is 13 residues long. CDR1 MNHNS and CDR2 SASEGT come from the germline V gene. The germline V and J ends were trimmed by 7 bases and 1 base, with 11 bases remaining between them. Written as DNA, the CDR3 is TGTGCCAGCAAAATTGTACCTTCCTACGAGCAGTACTTC. As protein: CASKIVPSYEQYF.